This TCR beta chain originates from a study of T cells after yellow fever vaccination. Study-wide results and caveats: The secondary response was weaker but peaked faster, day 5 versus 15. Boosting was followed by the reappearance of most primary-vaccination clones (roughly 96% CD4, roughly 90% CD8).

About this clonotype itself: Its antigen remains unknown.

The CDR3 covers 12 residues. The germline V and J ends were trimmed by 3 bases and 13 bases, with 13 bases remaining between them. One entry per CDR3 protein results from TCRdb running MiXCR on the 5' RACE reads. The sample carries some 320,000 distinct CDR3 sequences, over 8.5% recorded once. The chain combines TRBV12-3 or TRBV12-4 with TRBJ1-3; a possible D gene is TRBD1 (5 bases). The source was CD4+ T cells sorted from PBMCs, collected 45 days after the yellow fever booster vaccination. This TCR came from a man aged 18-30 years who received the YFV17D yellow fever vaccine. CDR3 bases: TGTGCCAGCAGTTTCGGGCAGGGAACAATATATTTT. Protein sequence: CASSFGQGTIYF.